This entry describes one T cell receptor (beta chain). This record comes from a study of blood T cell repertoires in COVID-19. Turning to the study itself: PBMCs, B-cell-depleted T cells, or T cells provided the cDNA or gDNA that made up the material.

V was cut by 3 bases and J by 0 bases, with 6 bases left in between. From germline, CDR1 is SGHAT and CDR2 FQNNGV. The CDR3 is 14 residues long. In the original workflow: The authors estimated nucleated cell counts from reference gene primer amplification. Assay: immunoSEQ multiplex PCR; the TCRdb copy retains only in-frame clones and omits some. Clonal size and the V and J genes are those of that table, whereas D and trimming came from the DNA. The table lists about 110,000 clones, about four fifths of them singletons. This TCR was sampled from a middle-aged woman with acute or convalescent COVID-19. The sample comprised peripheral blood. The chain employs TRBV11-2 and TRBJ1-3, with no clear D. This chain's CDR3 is CASSFSSSGNTIYF. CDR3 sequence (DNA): TGTGCCAGCAGCTTCTCTTCCTCTGGAAACACCATATATTTT. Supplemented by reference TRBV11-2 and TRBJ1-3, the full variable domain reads EAGVAQSPRYKIIEKRQSVAFWCNPISGHATLYWYQQILGQGPKLLIQFQNNGVVDDSQLPKDRFSAERLKGVDSTLKIQPAKLEDSAVYLCASSFSSSGNTIYFGEGSWLTVV.